This T cell receptor (beta chain) was documented in a study of a mutant IDH1 vaccine in newly diagnosed glioma. As regards this clone: Its antigen is unidentified.

The CDR3 has 19 residues. Trimming shortened V by 3 bases and J by 0 bases, and 22 bases separated the two germline ends. The germline CDR1 and CDR2 sequences are SGHRS and YFSETQ. TCRdb's table, derived via immunoSEQ multiplex PCR, lists solely in-frame clones and lacks some. Of tens of thousands of clones in the sample, approximately 78% are singletons; the top ten hold approximately 25%. Time point: week 11, during vaccination. Every vaccine dose comprised 300 ug of mutant IDH1 20-mer peptide plus topical imiquimod. The material was PBMCs, obtained from a glioma patient whose treatment included an IDH1 peptide vaccine. This receptor was obtained from a man under 40 with glioma. The V and J genes are TRBV5-1 and TRBJ1-5; TRBD1 is a possible D gene (5 bases). CDR3: CASSSINIGAPNSNQPQHF. Here the CDR3 DNA reads TGCGCCAGCAGCTCGATAAACATAGGGGCGCCTAATAGCAATCAGCCCCAGCATTTT.